The rows below give T cell receptor beta chains drawn from one sample of a study of T cells expressing NK-cell markers. TCRdb re-called the 5' RACE reads and shows each CDR3 protein once, DNA omitted. The specimen's table records about 260,000 distinct CDR3 sequences. The sequencing input was blood T cells: a sorted CD56 or NKG2C T cell subset, CD4+ or CD8+ T cells, or bulk PBMC T cells (not recorded which). These receptors all come from a woman aged 18 to 75 in good health. Both conserved end residues are part of each CDR3. Each record gives: V gene, J gene, CDR3 protein.

TRBV6-2/TRBV6-3,TRBJ2-1,CASSYLDYPQFF
TRBV29-1,TRBJ1-2,CSVRTGASNYGYTF
TRBV12-3/TRBV12-4,TRBJ1-2,CASSLQGRYTF
TRBV6-2/TRBV6-3,TRBJ2-1,CASSPLRGPTWNEQFF
TRBV12-3/TRBV12-4,TRBJ2-1,CASSLGGGRKNEQFF
TRBV12-3/TRBV12-4,TRBJ1-3,CASSLFAGGGWNTIYF
TRBV12-3/TRBV12-4,TRBJ1-5,CASSAASPNQPQHF
TRBV11-2,TRBJ2-1,CASSRGGAGGWGEQFF
TRBV5-6,TRBJ2-1,CASSLAVGGEQFF
TRBV7-2,TRBJ2-2,CASSFKGRDTGELFF
TRBV7-9,TRBJ2-1,CASSLSRQGAAEQFF
TRBV7-2,TRBJ1-2,CASSYTGQGAHGYTF
TRBV5-1,TRBJ1-1,CASSFSGEAFF
TRBV20-1,TRBJ2-5,CSARARDARLQETQYF
TRBV25-1,TRBJ2-5,CASSSADRGQETQYF
TRBV27,TRBJ2-1,CASSLSRLGSSGGSYYNEQFF
TRBV18,TRBJ1-1,CASTRNGVETEAFF